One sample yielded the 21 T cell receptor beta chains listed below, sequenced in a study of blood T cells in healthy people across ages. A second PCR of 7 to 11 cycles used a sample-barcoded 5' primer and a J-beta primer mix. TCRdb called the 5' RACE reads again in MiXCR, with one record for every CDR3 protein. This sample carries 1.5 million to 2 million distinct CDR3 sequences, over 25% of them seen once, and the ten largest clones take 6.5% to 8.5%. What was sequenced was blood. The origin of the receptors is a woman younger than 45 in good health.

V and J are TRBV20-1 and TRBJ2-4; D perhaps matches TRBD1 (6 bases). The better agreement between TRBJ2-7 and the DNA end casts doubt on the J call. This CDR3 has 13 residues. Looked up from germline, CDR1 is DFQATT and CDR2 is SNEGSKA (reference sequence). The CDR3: CSALTGLSYEQYF. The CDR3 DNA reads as TGCAGTGCTTTGACAGGCCTCTCCTACGAGCAGTACTTC.

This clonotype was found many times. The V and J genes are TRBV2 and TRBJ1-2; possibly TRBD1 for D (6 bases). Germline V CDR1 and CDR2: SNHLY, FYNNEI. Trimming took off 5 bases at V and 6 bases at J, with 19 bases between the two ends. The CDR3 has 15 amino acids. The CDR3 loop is CASSLTGRRGDGYTF. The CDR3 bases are TGTGCCAGCAGTCTTACAGGGCGGCGCGGGGATGGCTACACCTTC.

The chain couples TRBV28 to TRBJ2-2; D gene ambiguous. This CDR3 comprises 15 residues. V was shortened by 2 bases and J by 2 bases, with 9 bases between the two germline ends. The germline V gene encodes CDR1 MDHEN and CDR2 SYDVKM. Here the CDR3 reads CASSLTLLNTGELFF. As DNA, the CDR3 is TGTGCCAGCAGTTTAACGCTCCTTAACACCGGGGAGCTGTTTTTT. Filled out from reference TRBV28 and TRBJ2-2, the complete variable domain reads DVKVTQSSRYLVKRTGEKVFLECVQDMDHENMFWYRQDPGLGLRLIYFSYDVKMKEKGDIPEGYSVSREKKERFSLILESASTNQTSMYLCASSLTLLNTGELFFGEGSRLTVL.

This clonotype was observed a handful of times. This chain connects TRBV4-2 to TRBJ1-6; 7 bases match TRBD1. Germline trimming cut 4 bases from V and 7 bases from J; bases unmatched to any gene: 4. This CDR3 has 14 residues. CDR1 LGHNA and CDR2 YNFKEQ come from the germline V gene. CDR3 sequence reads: CASSPTDRNSPLHF. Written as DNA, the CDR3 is TGTGCCAGCAGCCCTACGGACAGGAATTCACCCCTCCACTTT.

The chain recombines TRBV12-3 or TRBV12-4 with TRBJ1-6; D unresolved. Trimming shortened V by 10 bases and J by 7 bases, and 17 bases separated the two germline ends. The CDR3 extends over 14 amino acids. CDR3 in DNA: TGTGCCACTTCAACCCCGGGAGGAAATTCACCCCTCCACTTT. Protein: CATSTPGGNSPLHF.

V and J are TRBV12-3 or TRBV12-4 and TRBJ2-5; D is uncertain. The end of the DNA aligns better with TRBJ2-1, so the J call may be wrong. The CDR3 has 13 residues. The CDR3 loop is CASTEEAGETQFF. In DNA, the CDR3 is TGTGCCAGCACCGAGGAAGCAGGAGAGACCCAGTTCTTC.

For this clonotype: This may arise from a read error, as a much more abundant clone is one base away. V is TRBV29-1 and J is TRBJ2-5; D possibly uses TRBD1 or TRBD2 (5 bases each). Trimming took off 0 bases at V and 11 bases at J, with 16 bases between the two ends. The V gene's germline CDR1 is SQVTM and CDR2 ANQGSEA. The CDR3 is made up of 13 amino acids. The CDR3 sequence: CSVEDGGNNEQYF. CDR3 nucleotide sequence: TGCAGCGTTGAAGATGGGGGAAACAATGAGCAGTACTTC. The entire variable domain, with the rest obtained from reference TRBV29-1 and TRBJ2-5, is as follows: SAVISQKPSRDICQRGTSLTIQCQVDSQVTMMFWYRQQPGQSLTLIATANQGSEATYESGFVIDKFPISRPNLTFSTLTVSNMSPEDSSIYLCSVEDGGNNEQYFGPGTRLLVL.

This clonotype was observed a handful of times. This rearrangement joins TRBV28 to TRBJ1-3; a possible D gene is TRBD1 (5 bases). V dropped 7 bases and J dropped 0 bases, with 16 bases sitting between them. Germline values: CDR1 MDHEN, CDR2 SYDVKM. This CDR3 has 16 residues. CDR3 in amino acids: CASNQRGPHSGNTIYF. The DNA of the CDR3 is TGTGCCAGCAACCAACGGGGACCGCACTCTGGAAACACCATATATTTT.

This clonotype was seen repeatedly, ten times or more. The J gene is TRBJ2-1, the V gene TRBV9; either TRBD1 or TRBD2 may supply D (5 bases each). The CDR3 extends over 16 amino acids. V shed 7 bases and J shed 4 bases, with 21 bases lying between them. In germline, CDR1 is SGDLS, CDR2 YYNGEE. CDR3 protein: CASGVGPAYPYNEQFF. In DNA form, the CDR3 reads TGTGCCAGCGGAGTGGGACCCGCCTACCCTTACAATGAGCAGTTCTTC.

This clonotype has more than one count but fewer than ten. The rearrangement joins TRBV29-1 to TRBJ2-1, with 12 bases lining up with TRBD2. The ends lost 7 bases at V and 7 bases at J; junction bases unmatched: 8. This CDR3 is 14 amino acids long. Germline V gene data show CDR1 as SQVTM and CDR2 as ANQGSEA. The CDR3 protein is CSGLTSGRRNEQFF. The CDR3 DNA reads TGCAGCGGCCTGACTAGCGGGAGAAGGAATGAGCAGTTCTTC.

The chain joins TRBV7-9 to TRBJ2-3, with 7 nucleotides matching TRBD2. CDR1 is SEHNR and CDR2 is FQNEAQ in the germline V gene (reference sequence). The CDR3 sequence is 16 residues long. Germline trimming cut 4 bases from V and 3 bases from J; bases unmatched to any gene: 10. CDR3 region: CASSSNWRGRTDTQYF. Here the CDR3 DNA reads TGTGCCAGCAGCTCGAACTGGCGGGGGAGAACAGATACGCAGTATTTT. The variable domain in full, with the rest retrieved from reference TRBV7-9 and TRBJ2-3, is DTGVSQNPRHKITKRGQNVTFRCDPISEHNRLYWYRQTLGQGPEFLTYFQNEAQLEKSRLLSDRFSAERPKGSFSTLEIQRTEQGDSAMYLCASSSNWRGRTDTQYFGPGTRLTVL.

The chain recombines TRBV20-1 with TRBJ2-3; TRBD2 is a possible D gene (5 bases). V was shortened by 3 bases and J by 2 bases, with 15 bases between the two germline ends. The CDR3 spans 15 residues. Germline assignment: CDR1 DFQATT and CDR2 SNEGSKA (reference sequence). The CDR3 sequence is CSASPRAALTDTQYF. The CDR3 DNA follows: TGCAGTGCTAGCCCCCGAGCGGCCCTCACAGATACGCAGTATTTT.

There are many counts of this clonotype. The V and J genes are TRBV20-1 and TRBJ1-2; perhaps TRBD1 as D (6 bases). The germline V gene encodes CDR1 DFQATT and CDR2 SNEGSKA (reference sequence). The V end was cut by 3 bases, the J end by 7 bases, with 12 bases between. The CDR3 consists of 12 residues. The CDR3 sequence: CSASYRAGGYTF. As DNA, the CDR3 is TGCAGTGCTAGTTACAGGGCGGGTGGCTACACCTTC.

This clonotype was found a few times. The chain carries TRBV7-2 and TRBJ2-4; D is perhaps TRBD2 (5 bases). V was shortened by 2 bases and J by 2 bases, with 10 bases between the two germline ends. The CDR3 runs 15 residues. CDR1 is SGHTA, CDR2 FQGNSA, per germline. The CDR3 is CASSLTRDTKNIQYF. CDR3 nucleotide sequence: TGTGCCAGCAGCTTAACCCGGGATACCAAAAACATTCAGTACTTC.

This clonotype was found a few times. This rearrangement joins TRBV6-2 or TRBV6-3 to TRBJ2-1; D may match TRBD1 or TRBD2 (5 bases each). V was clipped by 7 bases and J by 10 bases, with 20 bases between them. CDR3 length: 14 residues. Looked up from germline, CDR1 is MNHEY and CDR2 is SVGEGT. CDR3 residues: CASKPGRPEREQFF. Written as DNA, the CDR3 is TGTGCCAGCAAACCGGGACGACCAGAAAGAGAGCAGTTCTTC.

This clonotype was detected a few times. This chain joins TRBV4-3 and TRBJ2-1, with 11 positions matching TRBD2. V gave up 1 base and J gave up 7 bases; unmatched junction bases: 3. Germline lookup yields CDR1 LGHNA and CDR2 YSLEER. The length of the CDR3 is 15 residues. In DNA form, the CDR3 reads TGCGCCAGCAGCCAAGCTAGCGGGAGGAGGAATGAGCAGTTCTTC. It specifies CASSQASGRRNEQFF.

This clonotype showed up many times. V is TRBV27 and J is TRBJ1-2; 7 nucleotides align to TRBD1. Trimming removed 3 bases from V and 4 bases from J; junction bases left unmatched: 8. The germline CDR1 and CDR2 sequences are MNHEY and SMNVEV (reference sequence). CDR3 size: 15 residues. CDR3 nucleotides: TGTGCCAGCAGTTTCCTACAGGGGACTCTCTATGGCTACACCTTC. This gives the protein CASSFLQGTLYGYTF.

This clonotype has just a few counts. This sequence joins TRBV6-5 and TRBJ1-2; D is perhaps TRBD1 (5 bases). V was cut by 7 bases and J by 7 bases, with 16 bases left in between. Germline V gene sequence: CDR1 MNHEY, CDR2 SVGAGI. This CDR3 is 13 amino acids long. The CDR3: CASNRDSRGGYTF. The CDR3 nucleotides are TGTGCCAGCAACCGGGACTCGAGGGGTGGCTACACCTTC.

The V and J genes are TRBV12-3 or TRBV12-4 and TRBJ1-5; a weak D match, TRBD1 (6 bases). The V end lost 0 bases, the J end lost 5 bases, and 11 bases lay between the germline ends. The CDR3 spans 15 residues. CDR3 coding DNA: TGTGCCAGCAGTTTAGCGCGCAGGGGCGATCAGCCCCAGCATTTT. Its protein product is CASSLARRGDQPQHF.

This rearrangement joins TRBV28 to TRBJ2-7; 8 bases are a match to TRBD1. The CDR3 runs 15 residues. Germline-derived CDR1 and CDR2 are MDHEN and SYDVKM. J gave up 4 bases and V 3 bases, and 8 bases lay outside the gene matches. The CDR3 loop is CASSFPGQAKYEQYF. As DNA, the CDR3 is TGTGCCAGCAGTTTCCCGGGACAGGCTAAGTACGAGCAGTACTTC.

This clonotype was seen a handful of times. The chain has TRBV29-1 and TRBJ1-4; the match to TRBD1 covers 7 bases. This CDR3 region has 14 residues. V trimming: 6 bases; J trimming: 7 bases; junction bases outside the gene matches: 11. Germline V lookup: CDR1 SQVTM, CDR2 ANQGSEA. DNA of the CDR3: TGCAGCGTGGGTGGTGGGACAGCGGTTGAAAAACTGTTTTTT. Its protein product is CSVGGGTAVEKLFF.